The T cell receptor beta chain described here comes from a study of human T cells and chemical hapten exposure. The wider study: Scalp application of diphenylcyclopropenone was performed weekly in patients across the entire roughly 25-week study. Study results and caveats: The donor cohort had alopecia, so its immune response may not match that of healthy people.

This clonotype came up a few times. Its antigen is as yet unknown. Compared with germline, one end of the junction differs, possibly owing to a read error. The CDR3 contains 13 residues. In germline, CDR1 is LGHNA, CDR2 YNFKEQ. Regarding time point: patch test 1, 2 weeks after DPC sensitization. Treatment in this sample: therapeutic diphenylcyclopropenone sensitization with weekly scalp DPC. RNA extraction used unfractionated whole blood as the source of total RNA. Unique molecular identifiers were attached to individual cDNA molecules within the library. TCRdb re-derived calls from the RACE reads in MiXCR, one entry per CDR3 protein. This table has more than 65,000 distinct CDR3 sequences, more than 30% appearing once.

The chain joins TRBV4-2 to TRBJ2-5; 7 bases map to TRBD1. This sequence was found in a man aged 35 to 55 with alopecia areata. Some clones in this sample may be carry-over from other donors' samples. Source: whole blood, taken in connection with sensitization to the hapten diphenylcyclopropenone (DPC). The CDR3 DNA sequence: TGTGCCAGCAGCCAAGGGCTTCAGGGGGTCATGGACTTC. Its translation: CASSQGLQGVMDF.